This entry describes one TCR beta chain. This clonotype has ten or more counts. It lacks a known antigen. Base qualities are missing; no much larger clone stands one base away. These data originate in a study of T cells after yellow fever vaccination (dated by TCRdb to between 2019 and 2020). About the full investigation: The SMART-Seq v4 Ultra Low Input RNA kit was used to prepare libraries from fractions with low cell numbers. Two healthy male donors, one aged 18 to 30 and one aged 30 to 39 years, were included in the cohort. To follow T-cell clones before and after primary and booster YFV17D yellow fever vaccination, bulk TCR alpha and beta repertoires were sequenced over time. Bulk PBMC replicates and cell subsets were isolated from blood drawn at multiple timepoints before and after both primary and secondary immunization. What the research found in general, with its limitations: The secondary T-cell response was found to be weaker but faster than the primary response, with a peak reached on day 5 rather than on day 15. Because abundant contaminating clonotypes from the bulk population could be contained in FACS-sorted repertoires, computational filtering was required. After the booster, most of the clones that had expanded following primary vaccination were detected again (roughly 97% of CD4 and 80% to 90% of CD8), which suggests that memory was broadly maintained. The study included only two donors, which limits how far the findings can be generalized. A small share of clonotypes occurred in both CD4 and CD8 compartments, likely arising from convergent recombination.

The germline V gene gives CDR1 as MNHNS and CDR2 as SASEGT. The CDR3 contains 14 residues, cysteine and phenylalanine counted. CDR3 DNA only is kept here, 42 bases in frame from base 1. V and J are truncated by 11 bases and 3 bases respectively, leaving an intervening sequence of 18 bases. TCR cDNA was synthesized by 5'RACE template switching, which introduced a universal primer site and unique molecular identifiers. Priming for cDNA synthesis came from both the TCR alpha and TCR beta constant segments. Library amplification used two PCR steps, and the second PCR step added sample barcodes and sequencing adapters. Sequencing of libraries was performed on Illumina HiSeq 2500 (2x100 bp) or NovaSeq (2x150 bp). Concerning the study's data processing: Demultiplexing of reads and collapsing into UMI consensus sequences were performed with MIGEC, and V(D)J alignment was carried out with MiXCR. Vaccine-responding clonotypes were defined with edgeR using replicate PBMC samples, requiring FDR below 0.01 and a log2 fold change above 5 up to day 15. Bulk clonotypes were assigned CD4 or CD8 identity according to which sequenced CD4 or CD8 repertoire held them at higher abundance. TCRdb reanalyzed the raw reads on its own, using fastp at Q25 for trimming and MiXCR for clone calling, and kept in-frame beta chains. Each CDR3 protein gets just one entry, which takes the most common genes and DNA from the rows behind it. TCRdb, not the original authors, processed these V and J calls. Across this sample there are around 140,000 distinct CDR3 sequences, with under 8% seen only once. The ten biggest clones cover more than 0.6% of the sample.

The treatment or condition label here, explained by the study, means: live attenuated yellow fever vaccine strain. PBMCs were isolated from peripheral blood using a standard Ficoll-Paque protocol. Dynabeads CD4 and CD8 positive selection kits were used to isolate CD4 and CD8 T-cell fractions. TriZol was used to extract RNA from bulk PBMCs, CD4 and CD8 fractions, and dextramer-positive and dextramer-negative fractions. The specimen comprised CD4+ T cells sorted from PBMCs, sampled 10 days after the yellow fever booster vaccination. The rearranged chain carries TRBV6-1 and TRBJ2-3; possibly the D gene is TRBD1, per 6 matching bases. The sequence was collected from a man in his thirties or forties who received the YFV17D yellow fever vaccine. The CDR3 reads CAVRPGTNTDTQYF. The nucleotides are TGTGCCGTTAGGCCCGGGACAAATACAGATACGCAGTATTTT.